This T cell receptor beta chain appears in the sequencing data of a study of blood T cell repertoires in COVID-19 (dated by TCRdb to 2020 to 2021). About the full investigation: Collaborator samples came from the United States, Italy and Spain and covered acute and convalescent phases of COVID-19. A de-identified subject ID, COVID-19 status, age in years and sex were almost always included in the sample metadata. The dataset comprised deeply sampled blood TCRbeta repertoires from subjects exposed to, actively infected with, or recovered from COVID-19. The repertoires were made available in a free public database intended to serve as a resource for research on the immune response to SARS-CoV-2. Where available, HLA class I and class II types were taken from metadata supplied by the sample provider and were not determined by assay-based typing. The prospective study material was composed of cDNA or gDNA derived from T cells, B-cell-depleted T cells, or PBMCs. The samples were drawn from the first 160 participants of the ongoing ImmuneRACE study and from 1,254 subjects provided by 6 global collaborators.

V was cut back by 4 bases and J by 4 bases, leaving a gap of 14 bases between them. As encoded in the germline V gene, CDR1 is SGHRS while CDR2 is YFSETQ. The CDR3 measures 14 amino acids from cysteine to phenylalanine. CDR3 DNA only is kept here, 42 bases in frame from base 1. TCRbeta CDR3 regions were amplified from genomic DNA using the immunoSEQ Assay, a bias-controlled multiplex PCR. The original methods were these. Within the assay, amplification of reference gene primers was used to estimate how many nucleated cells each sample contained. To quantify the absolute abundance of each unique TCRbeta CDR3 rearrangement, sequence reads were collapsed and filtered. For each sample, productive Simpson clonality was calculated by taking the square root of Simpson's diversity index across productive rearrangements. Entries here come from immuneACCESS through TCRdb and include only in-frame sequences with V and J called. Some clones fail to appear in such tables; in the studies checked, an unresolved V gene covers under half of the shortfall, and the cause of the remainder is unknown. V and J calls and clone size are copied from that table; D and trimming were computed from the DNA. The table for this sample lists around 200,000 clones; around nine tenths of them were counted only once. 2.5% to 4% of the sample belongs to the ten largest clones.

Broad study findings and their caveats: How much clinical and demographic metadata was included differed by source and by participant, and the metadata was provided uncurated.

As regards this clone: Its antigen remains unidentified. No qualities accompany the bases; no much larger clone lies one base away.

Collaborating institutions collected whole blood in K2EDTA tubes following their own protocols. For TCRbeta analysis, collaborators shipped samples as frozen whole blood, isolated PBMCs, or DNA extracted from either of those sample types. Recombination joined TRBV5-1 with TRBJ2-5, with TRBD1 as a weak D call on 6 bases. Input material: peripheral blood. The clonotype was recovered from a man between 65 and 85 years old with acute or convalescent COVID-19. For the CDR3, the sequence is CASSAAGDGETQYF. The bases are TGCGCCAGCAGCGCGGCAGGGGATGGAGAGACCCAGTACTTC.